This T cell receptor (beta chain) stems from a study of blood T cell repertoires in COVID-19. As for the study in general: Donors in the United States, Italy and Spain gave samples during acute or convalescent COVID-19. PBMCs, B-cell-depleted T cells, or T cells were the source of the cDNA or gDNA that made up the material.

How the authors handled the data: Nucleated cell counts were estimated from reference gene primer amplification. Only in-frame clones appear in the TCRdb table, and some are missing; sequencing was by immunoSEQ multiplex PCR. Clone size and V and J calls were adopted from that table, with D and trimming inferred from the DNA. The sample carries approximately 120,000 clones, about 70% recorded once. The CDR3 covers 13 residues. Per germline, CDR1 SGHTA and CDR2 FQGTGA. Unmatched junction bases numbered 3, after V lost 3 bases and J lost 5 bases. This sequence was found in a man aged 80 or over with COVID-19, enrolled during active disease. Sequenced sample: peripheral blood. V usage is TRBV7-3 and J usage is TRBJ2-5, with 7 bases lining up with TRBD1. CDR3 sequence (DNA): TGTGCCAGCAGCTTCGTACAGGGGGAGACCCAGTACTTC. Protein product: CASSFVQGETQYF. The full variable domain, rest sourced from reference TRBV7-3 and TRBJ2-5, is GAGVSQTPSNKVTEKGKYVELRCDPISGHTALYWYRQSLGQGPEFLIYFQGTGAADDSGLPNDRFFAVRPEGSVSTLKIQRTERGDSAVYLCASSFVQGETQYFGPGTRLLVL.